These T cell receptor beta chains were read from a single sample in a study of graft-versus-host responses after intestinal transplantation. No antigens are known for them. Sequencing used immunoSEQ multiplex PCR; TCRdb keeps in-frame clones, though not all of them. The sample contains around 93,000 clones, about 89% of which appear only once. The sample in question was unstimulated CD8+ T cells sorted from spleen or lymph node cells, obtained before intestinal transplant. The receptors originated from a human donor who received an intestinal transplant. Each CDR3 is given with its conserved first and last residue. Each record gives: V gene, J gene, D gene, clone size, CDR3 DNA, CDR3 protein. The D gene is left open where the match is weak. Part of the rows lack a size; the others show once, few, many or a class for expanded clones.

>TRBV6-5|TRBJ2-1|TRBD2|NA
TGTGCCAGCAGTTACGGGACTAGCGGCTTATACAATGAGCAGTTCTTC
CASSYGTSGLYNEQFF
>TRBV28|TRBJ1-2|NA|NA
TGTGCCAGCAGCCTATCTGGGGGCGTACAAAATGGCTACACCTTC
CASSLSGGVQNGYTF
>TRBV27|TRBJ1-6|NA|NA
TGTGCCAGCAGTTTATCATTCAATTCACCCCTCCACTTT
CASSLSFNSPLHF
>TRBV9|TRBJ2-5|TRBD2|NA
TGTGCCAGCAGCGACCCGACTAGCGGGAGGTGGGAGACCCAGTACTTC
CASSDPTSGRWETQYF
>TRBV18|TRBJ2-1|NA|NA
TGTGCCAGCTCACCAGGGCTAGGAGAGCAGTTCTTC
CASSPGLGEQFF
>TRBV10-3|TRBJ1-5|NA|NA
TGTGCCATCAGTGAATCTGGGATTCGCGATCAGCCCCAGCATTTT
CAISESGIRDQPQHF
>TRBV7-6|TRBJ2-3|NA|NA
TGTGCCAGCAGCTTAGGTTCTTTAGGGGATACGCAGTATTTT
CASSLGSLGDTQYF
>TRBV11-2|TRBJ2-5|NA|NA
TGTGCCAGCAGCTTAGATTGGGGGACCCAGTACTTC
CASSLDWGTQYF
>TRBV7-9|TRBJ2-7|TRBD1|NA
TGTGCCAGCAGCCGAGGGGACAGCCCACCTTTGTTC
CASSRGDSPPLF
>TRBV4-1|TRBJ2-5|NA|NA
TGCGCCAGCAGCCACCTCACGACGGGGGCGGACCAGTACTTC
CASSHLTTGADQYF
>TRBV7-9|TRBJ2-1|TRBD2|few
TGTGCCAGCAGCGATTTGACTAGCGGGAGGCAAAATGAGCAGTTCTTC
CASSDLTSGRQNEQFF
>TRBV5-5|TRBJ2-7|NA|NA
TGTGCCAGCAGCTTGGGGACGGACTCCTACGAGCAGTACTTC
CASSLGTDSYEQYF
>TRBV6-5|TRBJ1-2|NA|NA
TGTGCCAGCAGTTACTCCGCGGATAATGGCTACACCTTC
CASSYSADNGYTF
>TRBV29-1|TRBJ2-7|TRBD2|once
TGCAGCGCGAGTGGACTAGGATCCTACGAGCAGTACTTC
CSASGLGSYEQYF
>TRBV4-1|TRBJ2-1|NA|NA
TGCGCCAGCAGCCAAGCTCTTGGGCGGGGATCCTACAATGAGCAGTTCTTC
CASSQALGRGSYNEQFF
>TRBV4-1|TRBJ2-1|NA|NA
TGCGCCAGCAGCCAAGTTCCCCCCGCGCTAGTGACCTACAATGAGCAGTTCTTC
CASSQVPPALVTYNEQFF
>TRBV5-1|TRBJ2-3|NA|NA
TGCGCCAGCAGCTTGTGGGTGACTAGTAAAGGCGCAGATACGCAGTATTTT
CASSLWVTSKGADTQYF
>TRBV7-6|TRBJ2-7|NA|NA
TGTGCCAGCAGCTCCTATCCTCAGGGTCGGGAGCAGTACTTC
CASSSYPQGREQYF
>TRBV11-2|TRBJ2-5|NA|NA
TGTGCCAGCAGCTTAGAGGTTGCAGAGACCCAGTACTTC
CASSLEVAETQYF
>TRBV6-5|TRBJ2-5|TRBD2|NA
TGTGCCAGCAGTGTAGCGGGGGGCCTGGAGACCCAGTACTTC
CASSVAGGLETQYF
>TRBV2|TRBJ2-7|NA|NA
TGTGCCAGCAGTGAACGGGACGGCCTCTCCTACGAGCAGTACTTC
CASSERDGLSYEQYF
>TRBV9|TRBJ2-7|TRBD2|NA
TGTGCCAGCAGCCCCAGGGGGGGCGGGAGGGTTAACTACGAGCAGTACTTC
CASSPRGGGRVNYEQYF
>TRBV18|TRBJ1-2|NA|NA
TGTGCCAGCTCACCACCAGGGGCTAATGGCTACACCTTC
CASSPPGANGYTF
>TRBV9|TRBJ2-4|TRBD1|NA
TGTGCCAGCAGCGAGGGGGCCCTCAAAAACATTCAGTACTTC
CASSEGALKNIQYF
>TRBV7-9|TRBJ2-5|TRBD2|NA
TGTGCCAGCAGCTTAGACGCGGGGGGGGAGACCCAGTACTTC
CASSLDAGGETQYF
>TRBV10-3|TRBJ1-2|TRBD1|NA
TGTGCCATCCAGGGACAGGGGGATGGCTACACCTTC
CAIQGQGDGYTF
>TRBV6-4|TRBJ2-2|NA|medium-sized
TGTGCCAGCAGTGAGGACAACACCGGGGAGCTGTTTTTT
CASSEDNTGELFF
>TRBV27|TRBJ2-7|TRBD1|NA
TGTGCCAGCAGTTTGGCAGGGGGCTACGAGCAGTACTTC
CASSLAGGYEQYF
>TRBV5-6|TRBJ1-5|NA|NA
TGTGCCAGCAGCTTGGCCTGCGGGGCGAGCAATCAGCCCCAGCATTTT
CASSLACGASNQPQHF
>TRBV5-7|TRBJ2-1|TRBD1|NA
TGTGCCAGCAGCTTGGCCCCGCCGGCGGGACAGGGAGTTCATGAGCAGTTCTTC
CASSLAPPAGQGVHEQFF
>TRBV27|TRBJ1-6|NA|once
TGTGCCAGCAGTTTTGGCGGGGGGCCGTCCTATAATTCACCCCTCCACTTT
CASSFGGGPSYNSPLHF
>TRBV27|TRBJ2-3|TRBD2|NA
TGTGCCAGCAGTTCCCCCTTAGCGGGAGGAGGCGATACGCAGTATTTT
CASSSPLAGGGDTQYF
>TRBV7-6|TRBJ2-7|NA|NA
TGTGCCAGCAGCTTGGGGACCTACGAGCAGTACTTC
CASSLGTYEQYF
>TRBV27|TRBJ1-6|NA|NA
TGTGCCAGCAGTTTATATGGCTCCCATTCACCCCTCCACTTT
CASSLYGSHSPLHF
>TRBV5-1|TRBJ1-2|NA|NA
TGCGCCAGCAGCCCGCACAATCTCCTAAAGTTCCTCTCTGAAGAGTCCGGACATAACTATGGCTACACCTTC
CASSPHNLLKFLSEESGHNYGYTF
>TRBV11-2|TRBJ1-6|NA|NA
TGTGCCAGCAGCTTAGCACCAGGGAGCTCCTATAATTCACCCCTCCACTTT
CASSLAPGSSYNSPLHF
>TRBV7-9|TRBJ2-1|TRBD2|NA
TGTGCCAGCAGCTTAGAGGGGAGCGGGAGTGGAGATGAGCAGTTCTTC
CASSLEGSGSGDEQFF
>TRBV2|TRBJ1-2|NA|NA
TGTGCCAGCAGTGTTAGTCTCTATGGCTACACCTTC
CASSVSLYGYTF